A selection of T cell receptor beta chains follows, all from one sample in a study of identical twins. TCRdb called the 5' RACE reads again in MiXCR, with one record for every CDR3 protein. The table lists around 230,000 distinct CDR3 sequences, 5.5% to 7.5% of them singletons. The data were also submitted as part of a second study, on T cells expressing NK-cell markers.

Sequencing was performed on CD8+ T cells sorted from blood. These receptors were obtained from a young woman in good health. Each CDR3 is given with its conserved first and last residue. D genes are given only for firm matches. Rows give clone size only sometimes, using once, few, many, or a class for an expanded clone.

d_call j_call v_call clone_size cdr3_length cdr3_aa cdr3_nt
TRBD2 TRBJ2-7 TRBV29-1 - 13 CSVDRLAVYEQYF TGCAGCGTTGACCGGCTAGCGGTATACGAGCAGTACTTC
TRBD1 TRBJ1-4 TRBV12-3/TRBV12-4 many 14 CASSPQGGIEKLFF TGTGCCAGCAGCCCCCAGGGGGGCATTGAAAAACTGTTTTTT
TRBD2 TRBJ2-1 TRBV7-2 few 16 CASSSPGTSGNNEQFF TGTGCCAGCAGCTCACCCGGGACTAGCGGGAACAATGAGCAGTTCTTC
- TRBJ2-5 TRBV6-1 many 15 CASSEIGAYQETQYF TGTGCCAGCAGTGAAATCGGGGCGTACCAAGAGACCCAGTACTTC
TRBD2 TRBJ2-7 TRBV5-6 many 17 CASSSKGGTTPFYEQYF TGTGCCAGCAGCTCCAAAGGCGGGACTACCCCCTTCTACGAGCAGTACTTC
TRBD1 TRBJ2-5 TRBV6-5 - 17 CASSYSPGQGIRETQYF TGTGCCAGCAGTTATTCCCCGGGACAGGGTATTCGAGAGACCCAGTACTTC
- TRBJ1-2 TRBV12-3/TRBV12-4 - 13 CASSRTGYYGYTF TGTGCCAGCAGTCGGACGGGGTACTATGGCTACACCTTC
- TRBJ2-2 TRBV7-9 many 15 CASSLASGSPGELFF TGTGCCAGCAGCTTAGCGTCCGGGAGTCCCGGGGAGCTGTTTTTT
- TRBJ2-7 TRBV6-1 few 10 CASRTYEQYF TGTGCCAGCAGGACCTACGAGCAGTACTTC
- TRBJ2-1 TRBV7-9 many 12 CASSLEGDEQFF TGTGCCAGCAGCTTAGAGGGAGATGAGCAGTTCTTC
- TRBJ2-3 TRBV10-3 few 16 CAISEGTSSSTDTQYF TGTGCCATCAGTGAAGGGACCTCATCTAGCACAGATACGCAGTATTTT
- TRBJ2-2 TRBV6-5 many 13 CASSYPPPGELFF TGTGCCAGCAGTTACCCACCACCCGGGGAGCTGTTTTTT
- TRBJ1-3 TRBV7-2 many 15 CASSGDLTSGNTIYF TGTGCCAGCAGCGGGGACCTTACCTCTGGAAACACCATATATTTT
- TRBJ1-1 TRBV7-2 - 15 CASSLGRGRDTEAFF TGTGCCAGCAGTCTCGGTCGCGGAAGAGACACTGAAGCTTTCTTT
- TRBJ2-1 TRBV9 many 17 CASSPYVSNQPDNEQFF TGTGCCAGCAGCCCGTATGTCTCCAATCAACCGGACAATGAGCAGTTCTTC
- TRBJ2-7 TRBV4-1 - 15 CASSQEPRSTYEQYF TGCGCCAGCAGCCAAGAACCCAGGTCGACCTACGAGCAGTACTTC
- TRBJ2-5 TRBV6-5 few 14 CASSYGRGSETQYF TGTGCCAGCAGTTACGGTCGAGGGTCAGAGACCCAGTACTTC
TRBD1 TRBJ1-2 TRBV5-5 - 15 CASSFTGGGNYGYTF TGTGCCAGCAGCTTTACAGGGGGGGGTAACTATGGCTACACCTTC
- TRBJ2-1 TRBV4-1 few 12 CASSLQSGEQFF TGCGCCAGCAGCCTCCAGAGCGGTGAGCAGTTCTTC
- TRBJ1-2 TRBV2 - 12 CASRGSAYGYTF TGTGCCAGCAGAGGGTCAGCCTATGGCTACACCTTC
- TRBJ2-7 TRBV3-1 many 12 CASSQVRGEQYF TGTGCCAGCAGCCAAGTCAGGGGCGAGCAGTACTTC
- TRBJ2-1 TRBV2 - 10 CASSSFKQFF TGTGCCAGCAGTTCTTTTAAGCAGTTCTTC
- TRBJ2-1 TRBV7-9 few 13 CASSGQMNNEQFF TGTGCCAGCAGCGGACAAATGAACAATGAGCAGTTCTTC
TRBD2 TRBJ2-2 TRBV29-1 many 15 CSVGIGTSVTGELFF TGCAGCGTTGGCATCGGGACTAGCGTCACCGGGGAGCTGTTTTTT
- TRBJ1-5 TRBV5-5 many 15 CASSSGPFGNQPQHF TGTGCCAGCAGTTCGGGACCCTTTGGGAATCAGCCCCAGCATTTT
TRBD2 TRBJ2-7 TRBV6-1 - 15 CASSPDPGLANEQYF TGTGCCAGCAGTCCGGACCCGGGACTAGCGAACGAGCAGTACTTC
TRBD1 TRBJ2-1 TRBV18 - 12 CASWDRGIEQFF TGTGCCAGCTGGGACAGGGGGATTGAGCAGTTCTTC
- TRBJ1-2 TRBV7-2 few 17 CASTLPTGAELNYGYTF TGTGCCAGCACCTTACCTACCGGGGCCGAATTAAACTATGGCTACACCTTC
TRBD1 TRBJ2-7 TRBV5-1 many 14 CASRRFQGADEQYF TGCGCCAGCAGAAGATTCCAGGGGGCCGACGAGCAGTACTTC
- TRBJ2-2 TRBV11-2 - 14 CASSSLQGPGELFF TGTGCCAGCAGCTCACTACAGGGCCCCGGGGAGCTGTTTTTT
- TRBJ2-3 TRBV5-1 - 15 CASSMGPPQTDTQYF TGCGCCAGCAGTATGGGACCGCCTCAGACAGATACGCAGTATTTT
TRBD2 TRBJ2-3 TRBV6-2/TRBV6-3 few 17 CASNRIPGTSGSDTQYF TGTGCCAGCAATAGGATCCCCGGGACTAGCGGGAGTGATACGCAGTATTTT
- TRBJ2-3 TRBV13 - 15 CASSSVLRSTDTQYF TGTGCCAGCAGCTCGGTTCTCCGGAGCACAGATACGCAGTATTTT
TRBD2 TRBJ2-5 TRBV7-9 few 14 CASGYSGVKETQYF TGTGCCAGCGGATACAGCGGGGTCAAAGAGACCCAGTACTTC
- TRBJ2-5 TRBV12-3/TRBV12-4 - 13 CASSPAFPETQYF TGTGCCAGCAGCCCGGCATTTCCGGAGACCCAGTACTTC
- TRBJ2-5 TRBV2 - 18 CASSGGPHREGVQETQYF TGTGCCAGCAGTGGAGGCCCCCATCGTGAGGGGGTCCAAGAGACCCAGTACTTC
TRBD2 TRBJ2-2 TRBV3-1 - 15 CASSRSGSKTGELFF TGTGCCAGCAGCCGTAGCGGGAGTAAGACCGGGGAGCTGTTTTTT
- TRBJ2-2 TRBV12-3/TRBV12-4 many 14 CASSERSYTGELFF TGTGCCAGCTCCGAGCGATCATACACCGGGGAGCTGTTTTTT
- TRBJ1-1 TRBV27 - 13 CASSSRAGTEAFF TGTGCCAGCAGTTCGAGGGCGGGCACTGAAGCTTTCTTT
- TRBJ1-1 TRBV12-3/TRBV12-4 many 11 CASSLGTEAFF TGTGCCAGCAGTTTAGGCACTGAAGCTTTCTTT
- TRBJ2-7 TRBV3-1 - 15 CASSGGGDPKDEQYF TGTGCCAGCAGCGGAGGTGGGGACCCAAAGGACGAGCAGTACTTC
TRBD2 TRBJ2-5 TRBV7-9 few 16 CASSFPSGGVQETQYF TGTGCCAGCAGCTTCCCTAGCGGGGGGGTCCAAGAGACCCAGTACTTC
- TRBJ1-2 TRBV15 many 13 CATSRDGMLGYTF TGTGCCACCAGCAGAGATGGGATGCTTGGCTACACCTTC
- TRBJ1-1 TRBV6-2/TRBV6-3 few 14 CASSWIRVGTEAFF TGTGCCAGCAGTTGGATCAGGGTGGGGACTGAAGCTTTCTTT
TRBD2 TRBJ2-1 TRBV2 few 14 CASSKVAGNNEQFF TGTGCCAGCAGTAAGGTAGCGGGTAACAATGAGCAGTTCTTC
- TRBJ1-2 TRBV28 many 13 CASSFQGPYGYTF TGTGCCAGCAGTTTTCAGGGCCCATATGGCTACACCTTC
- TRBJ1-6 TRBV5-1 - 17 CASSLEIPGLPNSPLHF TGCGCCAGCAGCTTGGAGATACCGGGACTGCCCAATTCACCCCTCCACTTT
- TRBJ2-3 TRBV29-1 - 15 CSVSGVLKSTDTQYF TGCAGCGTTTCGGGGGTCCTCAAGAGCACAGATACGCAGTATTTT
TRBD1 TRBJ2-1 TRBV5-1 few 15 CASSLTGALYNEQFF TGCGCCAGCAGCCTGACAGGGGCGCTCTACAATGAGCAGTTCTTC
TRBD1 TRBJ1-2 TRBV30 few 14 CAWSVPGQGDGYTF TGTGCCTGGAGTGTACCGGGACAGGGTGACGGCTACACCTTC
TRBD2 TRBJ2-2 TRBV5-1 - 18 CASSWPAAAGRGAGELFF TGCGCCAGCAGCTGGCCCGCAGCTGCAGGGAGGGGAGCCGGGGAGCTGTTTTTT
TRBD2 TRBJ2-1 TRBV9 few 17 CASSPRTGTSGYNEQFF TGTGCCAGCAGCCCCCGAACCGGGACTAGCGGGTACAATGAGCAGTTCTTC
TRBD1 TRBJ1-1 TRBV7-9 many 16 CASSSDRTPMNTEAFF TGTGCCAGCAGCTCGGACAGGACCCCTATGAACACTGAAGCTTTCTTT
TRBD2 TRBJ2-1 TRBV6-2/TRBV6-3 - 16 CASSYTIAGAQNEQFF TGTGCCAGCAGTTATACAATAGCGGGAGCACAGAATGAGCAGTTCTTC
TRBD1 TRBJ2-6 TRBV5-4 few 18 CASSSLDRGLSGANVLTF TGTGCCAGCAGCTCGCTCGACAGGGGGCTCTCTGGGGCCAACGTCCTGACTTTC
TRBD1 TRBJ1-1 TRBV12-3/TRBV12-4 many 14 CASSLNRGVDEAFF TGTGCCAGCAGTCTCAACAGGGGAGTTGATGAAGCTTTCTTT
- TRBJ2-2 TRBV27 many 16 CASSHGEAPTAGELFF TGTGCCAGCAGCCATGGCGAGGCCCCAACGGCCGGGGAGCTGTTTTTT